The next 32 T cell receptor beta chains were all read from a single sample in a study of blood T cell repertoires in COVID-19. TCRdb keeps only in-frame clones here, not all; method: immunoSEQ multiplex PCR. The data contain approximately 280,000 clones, 75% to 90% of them singletons. The sequencing sample was made of peripheral blood. The receptors here all came from a man aged 35-49 years with acute or convalescent COVID-19.

The chain recombines TRBV25-1 with TRBJ1-1; TRBD1 is a possible D gene (5 bases). The CDR3 has 12 amino acids. Germline V gene sequence: CDR1 MGHDK, CDR2 SYGVNS. CDR3 sequence (DNA): TGTGTACAAGGGGCGAGGAACACTGAAGCTTTCTTT. It codes for CVQGARNTEAFF. The full variable domain, rest sourced from reference TRBV25-1 and TRBJ1-1, is EADIYQTPRYLVIGTGKKITLECSQTMGHDKMYWYQQDPGMELHLIHYSYGVNSTEKGDLSSESTVSRIRTEHFPLTLESARPSHTSQYLCVQGARNTEAFFGQGTRLTVV.

This chain uses TRBV6-5 with TRBJ1-1; the match to TRBD1 covers 10 bases. J gave up 4 bases and V 8 bases, and 7 bases lay outside the gene matches. CDR3 length equals 14 residues. Germline-derived CDR1 and CDR2 are MNHEY and SVGAGI. The CDR3 sequence is CASSEDRGGTEAFF. CDR3 DNA: TGTGCCAGCTCCGAGGACAGGGGGGGCACTGAAGCTTTCTTT.

This chain connects TRBV6-6 to TRBJ2-2; perhaps TRBD2 as D (5 bases). V was pared by 3 bases and J by 7 bases, with 12 bases between. The CDR3 is made up of 14 amino acids. Per the germline V gene, CDR1 is MNHNY and CDR2 is SVGAGI (reference sequence). For the CDR3, the DNA is TGTGCCAGCAGTTATACCTACCGGGACGGGGAGCTGTTTTTT. Translated, it gives CASSYTYRDGELFF.

The chain links TRBV2 to TRBJ1-2, with TRBD1 as a possible D gene (5 bases). V was shortened by 8 bases and J by 3 bases, with 10 bases between the two germline ends. This CDR3 is built from 12 residues. Germline CDR1 reads SNHLY; CDR2 reads FYNNEI. This CDR3 is CASHGGDYGYTF. CDR3 in DNA: TGTGCCAGCCACGGGGGGGACTATGGCTACACCTTC.

This clone was seen more than once but under ten times. The CDR3 region has the DNA TGTGCCAGCAGCACAAGACAGGGGGCCGGCGAGCAGTACTTC. The encoded protein is CASSTRQGAGEQYF. The chain couples TRBV5-4 to TRBJ2-7; 10 bases agree with TRBD1. CDR3 length equals 14 residues. CDR1 is SGHNT and CDR2 is YYREEE in the germline V gene (reference sequence). The J segment lost 6 bases and the V segment lost 4 bases, leaving 7 bases of the junction unmatched.

V gene TRBV7-9 combines with J gene TRBJ2-7; D not certain. Germline V lookup: CDR1 SEHNR, CDR2 FQNEAQ (reference sequence). The CDR3 extends over 13 amino acids. V was pared by 2 bases and J by 2 bases, with 7 bases between. CDR3 residues: CASSLSQTYEQYF. CDR3 coding DNA: TGTGCCAGCAGCTTAAGTCAGACCTACGAGCAGTACTTC.

J is TRBJ2-3 and V is TRBV2; the match to TRBD2 covers 7 bases. The CDR3 is 15 residues long. Germline CDR1 and CDR2: SNHLY and FYNNEI. The V gene end was trimmed by 3 bases and the J gene end by 2 bases; junction bases not matched to a gene: 5. Here the CDR3 reads CASSDLAEFTDTQYF. The CDR3 nucleotides are TGTGCCAGCAGTGATCTAGCGGAGTTCACAGATACGCAGTATTTT.

This chain uses TRBV11-2 with TRBJ1-1; D is unresolved. The CDR3 totals 12 residues. V gave up 5 bases and J gave up 1 base, with 5 bases separating them. Per the germline V gene, CDR1 is SGHAT and CDR2 is FQNNGV. This chain's CDR3 is CASSKPNTEAFF. DNA for the CDR3: TGTGCCAGCAGCAAGCCGAACACTGAAGCTTTCTTT.

V is TRBV19 and J is TRBJ2-3, with 7 positions matching TRBD1. This CDR3 is built from 16 residues. CDR1 is LNHDA and CDR2 is SQIVND in the germline V gene (reference sequence). V trimming: 4 bases; J trimming: 0 bases; junction bases outside the gene matches: 7. CDR3 nucleotide sequence: TGTGCCAGTAGTAGAGACAGGGTGTCTAGCACAGATACGCAGTATTTT. Translating gives CASSRDRVSSTDTQYF.

This chain uses TRBV6-6 with TRBJ2-2; 7 positions agree with TRBD1. The CDR3 is 13 amino acids. Germline V CDR1 and CDR2: MNHNY, SVGAGI (reference sequence). Trimming removed 6 bases from V and 6 bases from J; junction bases left unmatched: 4. CDR3 DNA sequence: TGTGCCAGCAGCCCAGGGGGACCCGGGGAGCTGTTTTTT. Translating gives CASSPGGPGELFF.

This chain connects TRBV7-2 to TRBJ2-2; 7 nucleotides align to TRBD1. Trimming cost V 5 bases and J 6 bases; bases outside gene matches: 6. CDR1 SGHTA and CDR2 FQGNSA come from the germline V gene. The CDR3 runs to 14 residues. The CDR3 bases are TGTGCCAGCAGCCCAGGGACAGCCCCCGGGGAGCTGTTTTTT. Protein: CASSPGTAPGELFF. The full variable domain, completed using reference TRBV7-2 and TRBJ2-2, is GAGVSQSPSNKVTEKGKDVELRCDPISGHTALYWYRQSLGQGLEFLIYFQGNSAPDKSGLPSDRFSAERTGGSVSTLTIQRTQQEDSAVYLCASSPGTAPGELFFGEGSRLTVL.

The J gene is TRBJ2-7, the V gene TRBV25-1, with D hard to call. Germline loops: CDR1 MGHDK, CDR2 SYGVNS. This CDR3 region has 13 residues. V lost 3 bases to trimming and J lost 7 bases, with 13 bases between them. The CDR3 loop reads CASSDSPPREQYF. CDR3 bases: TGTGCCAGCAGTGACAGTCCCCCGCGGGAGCAGTACTTC.

The V and J genes are TRBV4-1 and TRBJ1-4; TRBD1 matches 9 bases. The ends lost 4 bases at V and 7 bases at J; junction bases unmatched: 7. The CDR3 totals 15 residues. The V gene's germline CDR1 is MGHRA and CDR2 YSYEKL. DNA for the CDR3: TGCGCCAGCAGCCCTCAACAGGGGGCGGGTGAAAAACTGTTTTTT. Its protein is CASSPQQGAGEKLFF.

The chain recombines TRBV5-4 with TRBJ2-3; D uncertain. The CDR3 is made up of 13 amino acids. Germline CDR1 reads SGHNT; CDR2 reads YYREEE (reference sequence). The ends were cut back, 0 bases at V and 6 bases at J, with 8 bases in the middle. The CDR3 region has the DNA TGTGCCAGCAGCTTGGCGTCCCTCGATACGCAGTATTTT. Its protein is CASSLASLDTQYF.

In its sample, this clone was seen once. The V and J genes are TRBV5-1 and TRBJ2-2; tentatively, D is TRBD2 (7 bases). The CDR3 sequence is 15 residues long. V was pared by 4 bases and J by 2 bases, with 12 bases between. The V gene's germline CDR1 is SGHRS and CDR2 YFSETQ. CDR3 coding DNA: TGCGCCAGCAGCCCGAGCGGGACAAACACCGGGGAGCTGTTTTTT. It specifies CASSPSGTNTGELFF. Looking up the rest from reference TRBV5-1 and TRBJ2-2 gives the full variable domain: KAGVTQTPRYLIKTRGQQVTLSCSPISGHRSVSWYQQTPGQGLQFLFEYFSETQRNKGNFPGRFSGRQFSNSRSEMNVSTLELGDSALYLCASSPSGTNTGELFFGEGSRLTVL.

This clone was seen once. The chain uses TRBV28 and TRBJ1-5; D gene uncertain. In germline, CDR1 is MDHEN, CDR2 SYDVKM. V was clipped by 8 bases and J by 4 bases, with 18 bases between them. The CDR3 totals 15 residues. CDR3 residues: CASLRPHQVNQPQHF. The DNA for the CDR3 is TGTGCCAGCCTCCGCCCACACCAGGTTAATCAGCCCCAGCATTTT.

In this sample, this clone turned up a few times. The germline gene is not matched at one end of the junction; a read error may be the cause. This chain links TRBV29-1 with TRBJ1-2, with no clear D. The V gene's germline CDR1 is SQVTM and CDR2 ANQGSEA. The CDR3 totals 9 residues. CDR3 bases: TGCAGCGTTGCCGGGAGTGCGGCCTTC. The encoded protein is CSVAGSAAF.

The chain has TRBV6-1 and TRBJ1-2; unclear D gene. The germline gives CDR1 MNHNS, CDR2 SASEGT. Trimming left V 3 bases short and J 5 bases short, with 10 bases between. This CDR3 region has 13 residues. The CDR3 DNA reads TGTGCCAGCAGTGACGGCGGTCCATATGGCTACACCTTC. It codes for CASSDGGPYGYTF.

The chain carries TRBV4-2 and TRBJ2-4; 7 bases are shared with TRBD1. Germline CDR1 and CDR2: LGHNA and YNFKEQ. The V segment lost 0 bases and the J segment 5 bases; nucleotides outside the gene matches: 13. The CDR3 has 18 residues. CDR3 sequence: CASSQDPFLDRTQNIQYF. The CDR3 DNA reads as TGTGCCAGCAGCCAAGATCCCTTCTTGGACAGGACCCAAAACATTCAGTACTTC.

The chain employs TRBV5-4 and TRBJ2-2; 7 bases map to TRBD2. This CDR3 has 15 residues. Losses at the gene ends were 4 bases for V and 4 bases for J; bases not matched to a gene: 7. Germline CDR1 and CDR2: SGHNT and YYREEE (reference sequence). The CDR3: CASSTSGGFTGELFF. CDR3 nucleotides: TGTGCCAGCAGCACCTCGGGGGGTTTCACCGGGGAGCTGTTTTTT.

The gene calls are TRBV7-9 and TRBJ2-7, with a tentative D call TRBD2 (5 bases). This CDR3 has 16 amino acids. Trimming took off 5 bases at V and 7 bases at J, with 24 bases between the two ends. In germline, CDR1 is SEHNR, CDR2 FQNEAQ (reference sequence). DNA for the CDR3: TGTGCCAGCAGCCCTATCGGCCGGACTTGGTTGGGGGAGCAGTACTTC. Translated, it gives CASSPIGRTWLGEQYF.

This sequence joins TRBV6-5 and TRBJ2-7; 7 nucleotides agree with TRBD1. The V gene end was trimmed by 5 bases and the J gene end by 5 bases; junction bases not matched to a gene: 9. The length of the CDR3 is 14 residues. Germline V gene sequence: CDR1 MNHEY, CDR2 SVGAGI. The CDR3 is CASSPRQGNNEQYF. DNA for the CDR3: TGTGCCAGCAGTCCCCGACAGGGAAACAACGAGCAGTACTTC.

This rearrangement joins TRBV7-6 to TRBJ1-6, with D perhaps matching TRBD1 (5 bases). The CDR3 covers 15 residues. Germline V CDR1 and CDR2: SGHVS, FNYEAQ. The V gene lost 5 bases and the J gene lost 10 bases, with 18 bases spanning the gap. The CDR3, as DNA: TGTGCCAGCAGCCCCTGGGCCAGGGCCGGCTCACCCCTCCACTTT. Its translation: CASSPWARAGSPLHF.

This clone was found once. The rearrangement joins TRBV30 to TRBJ2-7; 7 bases line up with TRBD1. V shed 5 bases, J shed 2 bases, and the junction held 3 bases outside the gene matches. Germline-derived CDR1 and CDR2 are GTSNPN and SVGIG (reference sequence). The CDR3 runs 12 residues. CDR3 DNA: TGTGCCTGGGCAACAGGGGCCTACGAGCAGTACTTC. This translates into CAWATGAYEQYF.

A single count supports this clone. This rearrangement joins TRBV3-1 (or the pseudogene TRBV3-2) to TRBJ2-3, with D perhaps TRBD1 (5 bases). The CDR3 runs 16 residues. The ends were cut back, 4 bases at V and 1 base at J, with 15 bases in the middle. Germline CDR1 is LGHDT and CDR2 is YNNKEL (reference sequence). DNA of the CDR3: TGTGCCAGCAGCCTCTCTACGACAGCAGGCACAGATACGCAGTATTTT. Amino acids: CASSLSTTAGTDTQYF.

The chain joins TRBV7-9 to TRBJ2-7, with 10 bases fitting TRBD1. The CDR3 contains 14 residues. Germline V gives CDR1 SEHNR, CDR2 FQNEAQ (reference sequence). Losses at the gene ends were 5 bases for V and 5 bases for J; bases not matched to a gene: 6. This chain's CDR3 is CASSLWTGGDEQYF. CDR3 DNA sequence: TGTGCCAGCAGCCTGTGGACAGGGGGAGACGAGCAGTACTTC.

The gene calls are TRBV14 and TRBJ1-4, with a tentative D call TRBD1 (6 bases). The length of the CDR3 is 14 residues. Germline values: CDR1 SGHDN, CDR2 FVKESK. V dropped 6 bases and J dropped 12 bases, with 20 bases sitting between them. Here the CDR3 DNA reads TGTGCCAGCAGTTCTAGACCCTCCTGGGGGCAACTGTTTTTT. Amino acids: CASSSRPSWGQLFF. Looking up the rest from reference TRBV14 and TRBJ1-4 gives the full variable domain: EAGVTQFPSHSVIEKGQTVTLRCDPISGHDNLYWYRRVMGKEIKFLLHFVKESKQDESGMPNNRFLAERTGGTYSTLKVQPAELEDSGVYFCASSSRPSWGQLFFGSGTQLSVL.

The CDR3 protein is CASSLGGAGEKLFF. CDR3 sequence (DNA): TGCGCCAGCAGCTTAGGGGGAGCAGGTGAAAAACTGTTTTTT. This sequence joins TRBV5-1 and TRBJ1-4; possible D gene TRBD1, 6 bases. The germline CDR1 and CDR2 sequences are SGHRS and YFSETQ. The CDR3 totals 14 residues. V was cut by 2 bases and J by 7 bases, with 12 bases left in between.

The CDR3: CASSGERTASGYTF. As DNA, the CDR3 is TGTGCCAGCAGTGGAGAACGGACAGCTTCAGGCTACACCTTC. The genes are TRBV2 and TRBJ1-2, with a possible D match to TRBD1 (6 bases). Germline CDR1 SNHLY, CDR2 FYNNEI. This CDR3 spans 14 amino acids. Trimming shortened V by 4 bases and J by 8 bases, and 17 bases separated the two germline ends.

The count of this clone is one. The chain joins TRBV7-2 to TRBJ1-1; possible D gene TRBD1, 6 bases. The CDR3 consists of 12 residues. The V end was cut by 5 bases, the J end by 9 bases, with 13 bases between. CDR1 is SGHTA, CDR2 FQGNSA, per germline. The CDR3 bases are TGTGCCAGCAGCGTCCAGGGGTTACAAGCTTTCTTT. It is translated as CASSVQGLQAFF.

This chain joins TRBV19 and TRBJ1-1; 9 bases are a match to TRBD1. In germline, CDR1 is LNHDA, CDR2 SQIVND (reference sequence). This CDR3 has 14 amino acids. The ends lost 5 bases at V and 5 bases at J; junction bases unmatched: 6. The CDR3 loop is CASSVDRGSTEAFF. The DNA of the CDR3 is TGTGCCAGTAGTGTGGACAGGGGTAGTACTGAAGCTTTCTTT.

CDR3 bases: TGCGCCAGCAGCTCGGTAGGGGGAGCGTACTACAATGAGCAGTTCTTC. This gives the protein CASSSVGGAYYNEQFF. This chain connects TRBV5-1 to TRBJ2-1; perhaps TRBD1 as D (6 bases). The CDR3 runs 16 residues. The V and J ends lost 3 bases and 3 bases respectively, with 16 bases between them. Germline V gives CDR1 SGHRS, CDR2 YFSETQ.